These T cell receptor beta chains were read from a single sample in a study of T cell responses to AZD1222 COVID-19 vaccine. TCRdb's table, derived via immunoSEQ multiplex PCR, lists solely in-frame clones and lacks some. The data contain some 150,000 clones, 75% to 90% of them singletons. Material: peripheral blood, obtained 28 days after the second dose of the MenACWY control vaccine. These receptors originate from an adult who received the MenACWY meningococcal vaccine as a control. Each CDR3 is given with its conserved first and last residue. The D gene is left open where the match is weak. Expanded clones are given a class, and other clones once, few, many or no size at all.

TRBJ1-5 TRBV20-1 . . CSASKQVDQPQHF TGCAGTGCTAGTAAACAAGTTGATCAGCCCCAGCATTTT
TRBJ1-1 TRBV7-2 few TRBD1 CASSLNRGPQAEAFF TGTGCCAGCAGCTTAAACAGGGGGCCGCAGGCTGAAGCTTTCTTT
TRBJ2-1 TRBV19 . . CASSIWGRGDEQFF TGTGCCAGTAGTATTTGGGGGCGAGGGGATGAGCAGTTCTTC
TRBJ1-2 TRBV4-1 . TRBD1 CASSQGQGAFGYTF TGCGCCAGCAGCCAAGGACAGGGGGCTTTTGGCTACACCTTC
TRBJ2-5 TRBV29-1 . . CSATRALQETQYF TGCAGCGCCACCCGAGCGTTACAAGAGACCCAGTACTTC
TRBJ1-5 TRBV10-2 . . CASRGLSNQPQHF TGCGCCAGCAGAGGACTTAGCAATCAGCCCCAGCATTTT
TRBJ2-7 TRBV28 . TRBD1 CASSPIGGQGYEQYF TGTGCCAGCAGCCCGATCGGGGGACAGGGTTACGAGCAGTACTTC
TRBJ2-7 TRBV7-9 . . CASSLDVSYEQYF TGTGCCAGCAGCTTAGACGTCTCCTACGAGCAGTACTTC
TRBJ2-1 TRBV5-4 . TRBD2 CASRREGLSYNEQFF TGTGCCAGCAGGAGGGAGGGGCTCTCCTACAATGAGCAGTTCTTC
TRBJ2-7 TRBV5-8 . . CASRTAGAGSYEQYF TGTGCCAGCCGGACAGCCGGGGCGGGGTCCTACGAGCAGTACTTC
TRBJ1-5 TRBV19 once . CASSLGVGQPQHF TGTGCCAGTAGTTTAGGAGTTGGTCAGCCCCAGCATTTT
TRBJ1-5 TRBV6-2/TRBV6-3 . . CASSYSRGASNQPQHF TGTGCCAGCAGTTACAGCCGGGGGGCCAGCAATCAGCCCCAGCATTTT
TRBJ2-5 TRBV3-1/TRBV3-2 . . CASRPTGIQETQYF TGTGCCAGCAGACCTACAGGGATTCAAGAGACCCAGTACTTC
TRBJ2-5 TRBV6-5 . . CASSYSWTQRETQYF TGTGCCAGCAGTTACTCCTGGACCCAACGTGAGACCCAGTACTTC
TRBJ1-2 TRBV28 . . CASFFRKGYTF TGTGCCAGCTTCTTCCGGAAAGGCTACACCTTC
TRBJ2-4 TRBV3-1/TRBV3-2 . . CASSQGDSARDIQYF TGTGCCAGCAGCCAAGGTGATTCCGCGCGAGACATTCAGTACTTC
TRBJ2-5 TRBV24-1 . . CATSEGGGETQYF TGTGCCACCAGTGAAGGGGGTGGGGAGACCCAGTACTTC
TRBJ1-4 TRBV21-1 . . CASAPGLYTNEKLFF TGTGCCAGCGCCCCGGGACTCTACACTAATGAAAAACTGTTTTTT
TRBJ2-7 TRBV15 . . CATSRVGGGYEQYF TGTGCCACCAGCAGAGTCGGGGGTGGATACGAGCAGTACTTC
TRBJ1-1 TRBV3-1/TRBV3-2 . . CASSQVQVDSEAFF TGTGCCAGCAGCCAGGTTCAGGTGGACTCTGAAGCTTTCTTT
TRBJ1-2 TRBV4-3 . TRBD1 CASSQDQGVIGYTF TGCGCCAGCAGCCAAGATCAGGGGGTGATAGGCTACACCTTC
TRBJ1-4 TRBV5-1 once TRBD1 CASSFSGGRAGLAEKLFF TGCGCCAGCAGCTTTTCAGGGGGCCGGGCGGGATTAGCTGAAAAACTGTTTTTT
TRBJ2-5 TRBV28 . . CASSSTRTFQETQYF TGTGCCAGCAGTTCAACACGGACGTTTCAAGAGACCCAGTACTTC
TRBJ2-2 TRBV10-3 . TRBD1 CAIRGDRANTGELFF TGTGCCATCAGGGGGGACAGGGCGAACACCGGGGAGCTGTTTTTT
TRBJ1-2 TRBV29-1 . . CSAGIGEGGYTF TGCAGCGCTGGCATAGGGGAGGGAGGCTACACCTTC